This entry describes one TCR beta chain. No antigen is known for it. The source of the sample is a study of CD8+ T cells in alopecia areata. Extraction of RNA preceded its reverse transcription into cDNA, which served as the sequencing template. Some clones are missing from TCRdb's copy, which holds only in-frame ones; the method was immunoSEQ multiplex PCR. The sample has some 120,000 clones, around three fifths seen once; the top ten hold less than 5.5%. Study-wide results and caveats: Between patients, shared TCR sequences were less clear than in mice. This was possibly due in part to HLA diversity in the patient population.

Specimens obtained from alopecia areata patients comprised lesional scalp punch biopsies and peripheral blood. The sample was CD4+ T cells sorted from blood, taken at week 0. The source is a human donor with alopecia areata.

The CDR3 sequence is CASSPGTINYGYTF. CDR3 nucleotides: TGCGCCAGCAGCCCAGGGACCATTAACTATGGCTACACCTTC. The chain couples TRBV4-1 to TRBJ1-2; tentative D call: TRBD1 (5 bases). The germline V gene has CDR1 MGHRA and CDR2 YSYEKL. This CDR3 spans 14 amino acids. V lost 4 bases, J lost 1 base, and 10 bases lay in between.